This T cell receptor (beta chain) was captured in a study of T cell responses to AZD1222 COVID-19 vaccine. The table came from immunoSEQ multiplex PCR; TCRdb's copy has only in-frame clones and leaves some out. The data hold some 150,000 clones, with over 80% observed a single time. In germline, CDR1 is SNHLY, CDR2 FYNNEI. The V and J ends lost 4 bases and 0 bases respectively, with 7 bases between them. The CDR3 loop spans 14 amino acids. Material: peripheral blood, obtained 28 days after the second AZD1222 dose. V usage is TRBV2 and J usage is TRBJ1-5; the D is unclear. The receptor was derived from an adult who received the AZD1222 COVID-19 vaccine. The DNA of the CDR3 is TGTGCCAGCAGTGTCGGGCCTAGCAATCAGCCCCAGCATTTT. Its protein is CASSVGPSNQPQHF. Full variable domain (outside the CDR3, taken from reference TRBV2 and TRBJ1-5): EPEVTQTPSHQVTQMGQEVILRCVPISNHLYFYWYRQILGQKVEFLVSFYNNEISEKSEIFDDQFSVERPDGSNFTLKIRSTKLEDSAMYFCASSVGPSNQPQHFGDGTRLSIL.